Sequencing of this T cell receptor beta chain was carried out in a study of T cell responses to AZD1222 COVID-19 vaccine. Findings and limits, study-wide: The donors showed a predominance of white British ancestry and of females, with possible underestimation of clonal diversity. Spike-specific TCR depth and breadth grew after two AZD1222 doses. Of spike-specific TCRs, nearly half reportedly target regions left unmutated in variants.

As for this clone: The antigen remains undetermined.

Clones were sequenced by immunoSEQ multiplex PCR, and TCRdb holds only the in-frame ones, with some missing. This sample yields under 95,000 clones, of which 85% to 90% are seen a single time; more than 1.2% belongs to the top ten. V lost 2 bases and J 5 bases, leaving 12 bases between the germline ends. Germline CDR1 reads MNHNS; CDR2 reads SASEGT. The length of the CDR3 is 14 residues. The sample in question was peripheral blood, obtained 28 days after the second AZD1222 dose. V and J are TRBV6-1 and TRBJ1-1; D remains unclear. The TCR originated in an adult who received the AZD1222 COVID-19 vaccine. This chain's CDR3 is CASSELDRGTEAFF. The DNA of the CDR3 is TGTGCCAGCAGTGAACTTGATCGAGGGACTGAAGCTTTCTTT.